Reported below is one T cell receptor beta chain. This sample was taken from a study of blood T cell repertoires in COVID-19. The CDR3 runs to 16 residues. The V end lost 0 bases, the J end lost 3 bases, and 12 bases lay between the germline ends. Looked up from germline, CDR1 is MGHRA and CDR2 is YSYEKL. This table comes from immunoSEQ multiplex PCR, and its TCRdb copy is limited to in-frame clones, with some not included. The sample holds approximately 330,000 clones, about 91% seen once. Sequenced: peripheral blood. J is TRBJ1-5 and V is TRBV4-1; D perhaps matches TRBD1 (6 bases). This receptor was taken from a man aged 25 to 40 with COVID-19, enrolled during active disease. CDR3 amino acids: CASSQDLDSYNQPQHF. CDR3 DNA sequence: TGCGCCAGCAGCCAAGATCTGGACAGCTACAATCAGCCCCAGCATTTT.